Presented here are 21 T cell receptor beta chains from one specimen sequenced in a study of blood T cell repertoires in COVID-19. TCRdb keeps only in-frame clones here, not all; method: immunoSEQ multiplex PCR. The table shows around 100,000 clones, with around nine tenths occurring only once. The material sequenced was peripheral blood. These receptors originate from a human donor in a cohort sampled during active COVID-19.

The CDR3 DNA reads TGTGCCAGCAGCCCTGTAGGAGCTTCTAACTATGGCTACACCTTC. It specifies CASSPVGASNYGYTF. The chain uses TRBV9 and TRBJ1-2; D remains ambiguous. This CDR3 is 15 amino acids long. V was pared by 4 bases and J by 0 bases, with 13 bases between. The germline CDR1 and CDR2 sequences are SGDLS and YYNGEE.

The gene calls are TRBV4-3 and TRBJ2-3; 7 positions match TRBD2. This CDR3 has 15 residues. V shed 4 bases and J 1 base; nucleotides not matched to a gene: 5. Germline V gene data show CDR1 as LGHNA and CDR2 as YSLEER. The CDR3 region has the DNA TGCGCCAGCAGCCGGGAGGGCAGCCGCACAGATACGCAGTATTTT. Translation: CASSREGSRTDTQYF.

The chain combines TRBV9 with TRBJ1-3; D gene unclear. The CDR3 spans 16 residues. Trimming shortened V by 5 bases and J by 2 bases, and 17 bases separated the two germline ends. Germline CDR1 SGDLS, CDR2 YYNGEE. The CDR3: CASSLPGSGAGNTIYF. CDR3 nucleotide sequence: TGTGCCAGCAGTCTCCCGGGGTCTGGAGCTGGAAACACCATATATTTT.

J is TRBJ2-5 and V is TRBV5-1, with a possible D match to TRBD2 (6 bases). From germline, CDR1 is SGHRS and CDR2 YFSETQ. The V gene lost 4 bases and the J gene lost 5 bases, with 15 bases spanning the gap. This CDR3 region has 14 residues. The CDR3 coding sequence is TGCGCCAGCAGCCTTGGAGGGATCCTTGAGACCCAGTACTTC. Amino acids: CASSLGGILETQYF.

The V call is TRBV7-9, the J call TRBJ1-3; D possibly corresponds to TRBD1 (5 bases). The V gene lost 5 bases and the J gene lost 2 bases, with 22 bases spanning the gap. Germline CDR1 reads SEHNR; CDR2 reads FQNEAQ (reference sequence). The CDR3 consists of 18 residues. CDR3 bases: TGTGCCAGCAGCCCCCCCTCCTCGGGCAGGGTTACTGGAAACACCATATATTTT. The encoded protein is CASSPPSSGRVTGNTIYF.

In DNA form, the CDR3 reads TGTGCCAGCAGTTTTGTTGGGGAGGGCGAAGGAGAGACCCAGTACTTC. Its translation is CASSFVGEGEGETQYF. The genes are TRBV6-6 and TRBJ2-5; 7 bases line up with TRBD2. CDR1 is MNHNY, CDR2 SVGAGI, per germline (reference sequence). The V gene end was trimmed by 4 bases and the J gene end by 4 bases; junction bases not matched to a gene: 12. The CDR3 has 16 amino acids.

The CDR3 DNA sequence: TGTGCCAGTAGTATAGGAGTCCTAGCGGAAGAGACCCAGTACTTC. It codes for CASSIGVLAEETQYF. V gene TRBV19 combines with J gene TRBJ2-5; 7 bases map to TRBD2. Germline V gene data show CDR1 as LNHDA and CDR2 as SQIVND (reference sequence). V dropped 1 base and J dropped 3; count of bases not matched to a gene: 5. This CDR3 is built from 15 residues.

The chain links TRBV6-6 to TRBJ2-1, with 7 bases that match TRBD2. This CDR3 has 14 residues. Germline CDR1 is MNHNY and CDR2 is SVGAGI (reference sequence). The V segment lost 6 bases and the J segment 2 bases; nucleotides outside the gene matches: 4. CDR3 amino acids: CASSAGETYNEQFF. For the CDR3, the DNA is TGTGCCAGCAGCGCGGGGGAGACCTACAATGAGCAGTTCTTC.

The CDR3 DNA is TGTGCCAGCAGTTTACCGTCAGGGATATCCTACAATGAGCAGTTCTTC. Translated: CASSLPSGISYNEQFF. The chain links TRBV28 to TRBJ2-1, with a possible D match to TRBD1 (5 bases). V gave up 2 bases and J gave up 1 base, with 12 bases separating them. The CDR3 has 16 residues. CDR1 and CDR2 from the germline V gene are MDHEN and SYDVKM.

This chain joins TRBV19 and TRBJ1-1; D not certain. Germline V lookup: CDR1 LNHDA, CDR2 SQIVND (reference sequence). V was shortened by 2 bases and J by 2 bases, with 6 bases between the two germline ends. The CDR3 loop spans 13 amino acids. CDR3 coding DNA: TGTGCCAGTAGTATAACCAGAAACACTGAAGCTTTCTTT. Residues: CASSITRNTEAFF.

This clone was seen a single time. Here the CDR3 reads CASSEVGLGADTQYF. In DNA form, the CDR3 reads TGTGCCAGCAGTGAAGTCGGATTGGGCGCAGATACGCAGTATTTT. This chain uses TRBV2 with TRBJ2-3; D is uncertain. Trimming cost V 1 base and J 4 bases, with 12 bases left between them. From germline, CDR1 is SNHLY and CDR2 FYNNEI. The CDR3 runs 15 residues.

The chain carries TRBV7-9 and TRBJ1-2, with D possibly being TRBD1 (6 bases). Between the trimmed V and J ends, which lost 1 base and 6 bases, there was a span of 15 bases. This CDR3 is 15 amino acids long. Germline lookup yields CDR1 SEHNR and CDR2 FQNEAQ (reference sequence). CDR3 coding DNA: TGTGCCAGCAGCTTAGGGCCCAGGGGTAGAGATGGCTACACCTTC. It codes for CASSLGPRGRDGYTF.

This clone was detected once. This chain connects TRBV7-9 to TRBJ2-5; D is possibly TRBD1 (6 bases). The CDR3 covers 14 residues. Trimming cost V 5 bases and J 5 bases, with 15 bases left between them. Germline-derived CDR1 and CDR2 are SEHNR and FQNEAQ (reference sequence). DNA for the CDR3: TGTGCCAGCAGCGCCTACAGGGACGAGGAGACCCAGTACTTC. Its translation is CASSAYRDEETQYF.

The rearrangement uses TRBV4-2 and TRBJ2-3, with D possibly being TRBD1 (6 bases). Germline V gene data show CDR1 as LGHNA and CDR2 as YNFKEQ. V was pared by 2 bases and J by 4 bases, with 13 bases between. CDR3 size: 15 residues. In DNA, the CDR3 is TGTGCCAGCAGCCAAAATAGACAGGATCCAGATACGCAGTATTTT. Translating gives CASSQNRQDPDTQYF.

This rearrangement joins TRBV5-1 to TRBJ1-2, with 7 nucleotides matching TRBD1. CDR3 size: 15 residues. J lost 6 bases, V lost 1 base, and 9 bases had no gene match. The germline CDR1 and CDR2 sequences are SGHRS and YFSETQ. This CDR3 reads CASSLSWRGRDGYTF. CDR3 coding DNA: TGCGCCAGCAGCTTGAGTTGGAGGGGGCGCGATGGCTACACCTTC. Looking up the rest from reference TRBV5-1 and TRBJ1-2 gives the full variable domain: KAGVTQTPRYLIKTRGQQVTLSCSPISGHRSVSWYQQTPGQGLQFLFEYFSETQRNKGNFPGRFSGRQFSNSRSEMNVSTLELGDSALYLCASSLSWRGRDGYTFGSGTRLTVV.

This chain connects TRBV18 to TRBJ2-5; weak D call: TRBD2 (5 bases). CDR3 length equals 13 residues. Germline CDR1 is KGHSH and CDR2 is LQKENI. Deletions cut 6 bases from V and 2 bases from J, with 10 bases between. The CDR3 nucleotides are TGTGCCAGCTCCTTGGGAGTACAAGAGACCCAGTACTTC. Protein product: CASSLGVQETQYF. Drawing the rest from reference TRBV18 and TRBJ2-5, the complete variable domain is NAGVMQNPRHLVRRRGQEARLRCSPMKGHSHVYWYRQLPEEGLKFMVYLQKENIIDESGMPKERFSAEFPKEGPSILRIQQVVRGDSAAYFCASSLGVQETQYFGPGTRLLVL.

The V and J genes are TRBV2 and TRBJ2-7; TRBD2 is a possible D gene (6 bases). This CDR3 comprises 15 residues. Trimming removed 2 bases at V and 5 bases at J, with 16 bases between. From germline, CDR1 is SNHLY and CDR2 FYNNEI. CDR3 residues: CASSEPGVGGNEQYF. The CDR3, as DNA: TGTGCCAGCAGTGAACCCGGAGTTGGGGGGAACGAGCAGTACTTC.

V and J are TRBV6-5 and TRBJ2-7; TRBD1 matches at 7 bases. The CDR3 loop spans 13 amino acids. CDR1 is MNHEY and CDR2 is SVGAGI in the germline V gene. J gave up 2 bases and V 6 bases, and 4 bases lay outside the gene matches. In nucleotides, the CDR3 is TGTGCCAGCAGAAACAGGGGTCCCTACGAGCAGTACTTC. Its protein is CASRNRGPYEQYF.

The CDR3 loop is CASSLQGAAYEQYF. In DNA, the CDR3 is TGTGCCAGCAGCTTACAGGGGGCGGCCTACGAGCAGTACTTC. This chain connects TRBV7-9 to TRBJ2-7; 8 nucleotides agree with TRBD1. The V gene end was trimmed by 2 bases and the J gene end by 2 bases; junction bases not matched to a gene: 2. CDR1 and CDR2 (germline): SEHNR, FQNEAQ (reference sequence). CDR3 length: 14 amino acids.

The CDR3 protein is CASSQDEAGFQETQYF. The CDR3 bases are TGCGCCAGCAGCCAAGATGAGGCGGGTTTCCAAGAGACCCAGTACTTC. The gene calls are TRBV4-3 and TRBJ2-5; a weak D match, TRBD2 (5 bases). V was cut by 0 bases and J by 1 base, with 12 bases left in between. This CDR3 has 16 residues. Germline CDR1 reads LGHNA; CDR2 reads YSLEER.

V gene TRBV19 combines with J gene TRBJ1-5; 7 positions match TRBD1. J gave up 8 bases and V 6 bases, and 13 bases lay outside the gene matches. The CDR3 has 15 amino acids. The germline V gene has CDR1 LNHDA and CDR2 SQIVND (reference sequence). The DNA for the CDR3 is TGTGCCAGTAGCCCTACAGGGGTCCCCTTCGAGCCCCAGCATTTT. This sequence encodes CASSPTGVPFEPQHF. Full variable domain (outside the CDR3, taken from reference TRBV19 and TRBJ1-5): DGGITQSPKYLFRKEGQNVTLSCEQNLNHDAMYWYRQDPGQGLRLIYYSQIVNDFQKGDIAEGYSVSREKKESFPLTVTSAQKNPTAFYLCASSPTGVPFEPQHFGDGTRLSIL.